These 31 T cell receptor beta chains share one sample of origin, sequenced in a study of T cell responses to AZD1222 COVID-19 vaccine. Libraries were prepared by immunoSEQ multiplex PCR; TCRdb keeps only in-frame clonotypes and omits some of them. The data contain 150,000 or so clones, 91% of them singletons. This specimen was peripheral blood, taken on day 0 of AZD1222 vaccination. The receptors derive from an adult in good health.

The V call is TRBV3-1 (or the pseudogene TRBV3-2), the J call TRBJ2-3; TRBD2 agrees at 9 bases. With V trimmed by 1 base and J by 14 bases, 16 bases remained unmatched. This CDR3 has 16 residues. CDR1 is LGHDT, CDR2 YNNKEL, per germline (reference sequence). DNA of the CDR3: TGTGCCAGCAGCCAAGCGCTGAGGTTTAGCGGGGGAGTATTGTATTTT. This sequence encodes CASSQALRFSGGVLYF.

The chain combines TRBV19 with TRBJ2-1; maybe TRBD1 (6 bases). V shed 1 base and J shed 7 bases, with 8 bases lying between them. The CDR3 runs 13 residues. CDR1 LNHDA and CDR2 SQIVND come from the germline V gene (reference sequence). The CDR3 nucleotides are TGTGCCAGTAGTATAGTAAGGGGGAATGAGCAGTTCTTC. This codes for CASSIVRGNEQFF.

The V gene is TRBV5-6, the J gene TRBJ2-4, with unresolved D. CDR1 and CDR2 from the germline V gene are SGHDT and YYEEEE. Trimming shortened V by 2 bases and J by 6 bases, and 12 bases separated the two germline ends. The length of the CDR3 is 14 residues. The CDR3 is CASSFQADGNIQYF. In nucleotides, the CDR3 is TGTGCCAGCAGCTTTCAGGCTGACGGAAACATTCAGTACTTC.

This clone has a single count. The CDR3 bases are TGTGCCAGCTCACCACAGCGGGGGGACAGCACAGATACGCAGTATTTT. It translates to CASSPQRGDSTDTQYF. This sequence joins TRBV18 and TRBJ2-3; TRBD2 aligns across 9 bases. V dropped 1 base and J dropped 0; count of bases not matched to a gene: 2. Per the germline V gene, CDR1 is KGHSH and CDR2 is LQKENI. The CDR3 runs 16 residues. Full variable domain (missing parts from reference TRBV18 and TRBJ2-3): NAGVMQNPRHLVRRRGQEARLRCSPMKGHSHVYWYRQLPEEGLKFMVYLQKENIIDESGMPKERFSAEFPKEGPSILRIQQVVRGDSAAYFCASSPQRGDSTDTQYFGPGTRLTVL.

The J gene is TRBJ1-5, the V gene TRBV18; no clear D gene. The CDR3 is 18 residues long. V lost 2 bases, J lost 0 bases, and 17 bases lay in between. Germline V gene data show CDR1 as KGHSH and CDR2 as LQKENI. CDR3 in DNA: TGTGCCAGCTCACCAAACATTACAGAAAAATATAGCAATCAGCCCCAGCATTTT. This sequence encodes CASSPNITEKYSNQPQHF.

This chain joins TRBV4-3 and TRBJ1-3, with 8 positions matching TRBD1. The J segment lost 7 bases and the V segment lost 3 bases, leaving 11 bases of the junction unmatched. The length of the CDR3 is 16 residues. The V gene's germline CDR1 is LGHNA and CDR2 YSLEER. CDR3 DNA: TGCGCCAGCAGCCAGGGGACAGGTCAGCTTCGGAACACCATATATTTT. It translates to CASSQGTGQLRNTIYF.

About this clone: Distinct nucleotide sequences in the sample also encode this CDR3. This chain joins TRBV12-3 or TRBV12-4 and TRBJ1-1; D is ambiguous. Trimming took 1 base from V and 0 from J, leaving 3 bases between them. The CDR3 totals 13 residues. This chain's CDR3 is CASSLGMNTEAFF. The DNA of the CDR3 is TGTGCCAGCAGTTTAGGGATGAACACTGAAGCTTTCTTT.

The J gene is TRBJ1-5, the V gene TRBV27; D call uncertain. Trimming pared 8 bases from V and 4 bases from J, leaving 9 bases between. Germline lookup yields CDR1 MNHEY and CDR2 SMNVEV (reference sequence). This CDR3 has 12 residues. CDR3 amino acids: CASRAYNQPQHF. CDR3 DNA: TGTGCCAGCCGGGCCTATAATCAGCCCCAGCATTTT.

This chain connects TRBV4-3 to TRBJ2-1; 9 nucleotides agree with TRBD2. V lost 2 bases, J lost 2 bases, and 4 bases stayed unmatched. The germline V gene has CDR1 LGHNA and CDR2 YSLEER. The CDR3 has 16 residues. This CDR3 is CASSQLAGQTYNEQFF. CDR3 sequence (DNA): TGCGCCAGCAGCCAACTAGCGGGACAAACCTACAATGAGCAGTTCTTC.

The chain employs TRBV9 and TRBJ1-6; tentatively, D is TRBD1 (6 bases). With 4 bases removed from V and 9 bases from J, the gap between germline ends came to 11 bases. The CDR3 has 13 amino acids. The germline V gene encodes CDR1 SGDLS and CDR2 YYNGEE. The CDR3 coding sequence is TGTGCCAGCAGCTCAGGGGTCCGTTCACCCCTCCACTTT. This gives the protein CASSSGVRSPLHF.

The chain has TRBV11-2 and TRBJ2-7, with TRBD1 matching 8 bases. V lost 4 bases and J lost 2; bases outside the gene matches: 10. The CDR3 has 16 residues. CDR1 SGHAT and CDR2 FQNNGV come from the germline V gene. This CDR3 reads CASSSIRGLYPYEQYF. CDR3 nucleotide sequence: TGTGCCAGCAGCTCCATCAGGGGGCTGTACCCCTACGAGCAGTACTTC.

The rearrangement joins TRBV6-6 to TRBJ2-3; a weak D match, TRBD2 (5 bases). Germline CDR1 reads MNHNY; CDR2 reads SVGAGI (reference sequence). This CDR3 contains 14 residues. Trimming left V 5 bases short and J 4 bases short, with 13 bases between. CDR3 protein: CASSEGPRSDTQYF. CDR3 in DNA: TGTGCCAGCAGTGAGGGTCCCCGCTCAGATACGCAGTATTTT.

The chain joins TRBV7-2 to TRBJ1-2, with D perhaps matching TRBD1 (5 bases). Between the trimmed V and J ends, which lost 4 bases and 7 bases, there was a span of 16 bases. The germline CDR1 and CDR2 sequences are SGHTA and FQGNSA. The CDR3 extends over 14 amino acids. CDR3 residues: CASSSAGQAGGYTF. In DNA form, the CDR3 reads TGTGCCAGCAGCTCGGCCGGACAAGCAGGTGGCTACACCTTC.

The CDR3 spells CASSFTEQDTIYF. The CDR3 region has the DNA TGTGCCAGCAGTTTTACAGAGCAGGACACCATATATTTT. The rearrangement uses TRBV12-3 or TRBV12-4 and TRBJ1-3, with D hard to call. This CDR3 is built from 13 residues. Deletions cut 3 bases from V and 8 bases from J, with 11 bases between.

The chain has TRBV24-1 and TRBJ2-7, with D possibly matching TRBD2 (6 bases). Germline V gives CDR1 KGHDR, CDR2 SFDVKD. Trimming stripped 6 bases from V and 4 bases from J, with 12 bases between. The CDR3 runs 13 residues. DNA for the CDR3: TGTGCCACCAGTCAGGCGGGATTATACGAGCAGTACTTC. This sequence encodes CATSQAGLYEQYF.

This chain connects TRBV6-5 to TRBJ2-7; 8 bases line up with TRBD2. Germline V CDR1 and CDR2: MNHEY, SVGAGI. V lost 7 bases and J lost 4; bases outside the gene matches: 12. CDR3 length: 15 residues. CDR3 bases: TGTGCCAGCACCAAGGATAGGACTAGCCGGTACGAGCAGTACTTC. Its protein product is CASTKDRTSRYEQYF.

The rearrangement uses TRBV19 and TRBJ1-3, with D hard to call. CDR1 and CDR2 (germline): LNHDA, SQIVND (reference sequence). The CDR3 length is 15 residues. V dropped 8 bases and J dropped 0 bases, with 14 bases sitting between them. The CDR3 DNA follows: TGTGCCAGTGGGATGTGGCAGTTCTCTGGAAACACCATATATTTT. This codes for CASGMWQFSGNTIYF.

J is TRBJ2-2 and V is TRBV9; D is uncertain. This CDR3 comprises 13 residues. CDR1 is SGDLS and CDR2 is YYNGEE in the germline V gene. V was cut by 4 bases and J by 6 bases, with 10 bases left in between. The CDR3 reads CASSPSPAGELFF. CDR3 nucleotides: TGTGCCAGCAGCCCCTCCCCGGCCGGGGAGCTGTTTTTT.

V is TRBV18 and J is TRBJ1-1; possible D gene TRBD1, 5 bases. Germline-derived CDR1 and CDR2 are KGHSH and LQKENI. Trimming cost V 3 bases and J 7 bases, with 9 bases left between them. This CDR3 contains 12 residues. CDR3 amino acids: CASSPLGDEAFF. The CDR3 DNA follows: TGTGCCAGCTCACCCTTGGGGGATGAAGCTTTCTTT.

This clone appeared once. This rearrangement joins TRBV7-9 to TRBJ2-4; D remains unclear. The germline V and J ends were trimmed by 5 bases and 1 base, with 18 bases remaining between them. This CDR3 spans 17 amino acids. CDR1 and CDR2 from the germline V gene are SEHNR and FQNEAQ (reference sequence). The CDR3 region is CASSPTRPEGAKNIQYF. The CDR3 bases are TGTGCCAGCAGCCCGACTCGCCCCGAAGGGGCCAAAAACATTCAGTACTTC.

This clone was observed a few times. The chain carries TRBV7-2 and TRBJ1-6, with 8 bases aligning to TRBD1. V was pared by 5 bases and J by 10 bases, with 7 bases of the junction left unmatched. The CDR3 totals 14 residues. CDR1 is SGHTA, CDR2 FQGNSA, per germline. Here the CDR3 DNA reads TGTGCCAGCAGCGAGGGACAGGACAGCTCACCCCTCCACTTT. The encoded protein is CASSEGQDSSPLHF.

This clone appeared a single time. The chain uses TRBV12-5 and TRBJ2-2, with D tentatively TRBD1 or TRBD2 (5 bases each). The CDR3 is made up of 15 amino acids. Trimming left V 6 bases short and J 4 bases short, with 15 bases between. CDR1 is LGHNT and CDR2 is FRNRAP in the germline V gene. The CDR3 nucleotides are TGTGCTAGTGGCGCTCCCGGGACCCGCACCGGGGAGCTGTTTTTT. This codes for CASGAPGTRTGELFF. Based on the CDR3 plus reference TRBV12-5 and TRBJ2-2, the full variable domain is DARVTQTPRHKVTEMGQEVTMRCQPILGHNTVFWYRQTMMQGLELLAYFRNRAPLDDSGMPKDRFSAEMPDATLATLKIQPSEPRDSAVYFCASGAPGTRTGELFFGEGSRLTVL.

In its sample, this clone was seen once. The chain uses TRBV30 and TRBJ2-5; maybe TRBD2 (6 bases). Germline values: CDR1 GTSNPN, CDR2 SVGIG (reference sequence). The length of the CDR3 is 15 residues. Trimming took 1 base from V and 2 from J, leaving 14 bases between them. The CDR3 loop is CAWSAVGGWQETQYF. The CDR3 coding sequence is TGTGCCTGGAGTGCGGTTGGGGGGTGGCAAGAGACCCAGTACTTC.

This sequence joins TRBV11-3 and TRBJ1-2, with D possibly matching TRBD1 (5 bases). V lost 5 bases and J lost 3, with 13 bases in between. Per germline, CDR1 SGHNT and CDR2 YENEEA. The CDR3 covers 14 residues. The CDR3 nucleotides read TGTGCCAGCAGCCCTAGACGGGGGGACTATGGCTACACCTTC. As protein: CASSPRRGDYGYTF.

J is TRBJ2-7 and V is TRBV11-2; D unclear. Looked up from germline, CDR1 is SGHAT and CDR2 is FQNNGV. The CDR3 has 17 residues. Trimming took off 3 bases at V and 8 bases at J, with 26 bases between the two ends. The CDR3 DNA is TGTGCCAGCAGCTTGATAGGCCAAGGACCGGTGGCTGGTCAGCAGTACTTC. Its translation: CASSLIGQGPVAGQQYF.

The DNA of the CDR3 is TGTGCCAGCAGGCTTTACGGGGCCCTGGGCACCGGGGAGCTGTTTTTT. This encodes CASRLYGALGTGELFF. V and J are TRBV2 and TRBJ2-2, with D perhaps assigned TRBD1 or TRBD2 (5 bases each). The CDR3 is made up of 16 amino acids. From germline, CDR1 is SNHLY and CDR2 FYNNEI. The V gene lost 6 bases and the J gene lost 4 bases, with 18 bases spanning the gap.

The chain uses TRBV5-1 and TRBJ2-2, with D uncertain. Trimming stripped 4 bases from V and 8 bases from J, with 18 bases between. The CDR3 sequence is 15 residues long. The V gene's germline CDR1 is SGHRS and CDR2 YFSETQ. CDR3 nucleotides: TGCGCCAGCAGCGTCCTTGGTAGTCCGACGGGGGAGCTGTTTTTT. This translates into CASSVLGSPTGELFF.

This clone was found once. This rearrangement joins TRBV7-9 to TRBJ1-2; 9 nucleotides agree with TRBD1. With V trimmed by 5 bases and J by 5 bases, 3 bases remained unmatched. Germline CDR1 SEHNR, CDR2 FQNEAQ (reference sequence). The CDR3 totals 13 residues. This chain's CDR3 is CASSQTGGYGYTF. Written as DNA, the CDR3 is TGTGCCAGCAGCCAGACAGGGGGGTATGGCTACACCTTC.

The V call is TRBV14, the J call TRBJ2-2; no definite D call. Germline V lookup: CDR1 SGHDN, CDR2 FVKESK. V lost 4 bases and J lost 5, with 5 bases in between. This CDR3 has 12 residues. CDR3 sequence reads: CASSRRTGELFF. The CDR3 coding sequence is TGTGCCAGCAGCCGAAGGACCGGGGAGCTGTTTTTT. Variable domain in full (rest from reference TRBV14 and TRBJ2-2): EAGVTQFPSHSVIEKGQTVTLRCDPISGHDNLYWYRRVMGKEIKFLLHFVKESKQDESGMPNNRFLAERTGGTYSTLKVQPAELEDSGVYFCASSRRTGELFFGEGSRLTVL.

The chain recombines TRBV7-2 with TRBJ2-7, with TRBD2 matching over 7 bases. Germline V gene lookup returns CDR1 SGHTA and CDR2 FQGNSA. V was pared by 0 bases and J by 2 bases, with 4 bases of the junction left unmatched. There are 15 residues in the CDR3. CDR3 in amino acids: CASSLASGQTYEQYF. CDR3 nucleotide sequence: TGTGCCAGCAGCTTAGCTAGCGGGCAAACCTACGAGCAGTACTTC.

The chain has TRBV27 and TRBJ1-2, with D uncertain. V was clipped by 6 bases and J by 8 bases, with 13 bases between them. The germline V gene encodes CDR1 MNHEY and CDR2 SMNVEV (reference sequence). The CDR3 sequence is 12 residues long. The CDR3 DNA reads TGTGCCAGCAGGAGAGGGTTTGAGGGCTACACCTTC. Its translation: CASRRGFEGYTF.